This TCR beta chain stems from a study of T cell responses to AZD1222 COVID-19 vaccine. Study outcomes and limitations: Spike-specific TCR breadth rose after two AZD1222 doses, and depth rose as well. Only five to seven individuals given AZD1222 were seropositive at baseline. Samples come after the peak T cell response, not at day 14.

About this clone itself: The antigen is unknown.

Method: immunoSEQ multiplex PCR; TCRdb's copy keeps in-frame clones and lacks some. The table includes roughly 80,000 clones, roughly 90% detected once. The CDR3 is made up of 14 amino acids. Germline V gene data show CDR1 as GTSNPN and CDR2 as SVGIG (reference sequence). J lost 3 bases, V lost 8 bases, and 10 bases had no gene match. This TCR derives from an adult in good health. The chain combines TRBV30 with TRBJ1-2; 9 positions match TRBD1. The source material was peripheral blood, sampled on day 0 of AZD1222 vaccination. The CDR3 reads CAGQMTGGDYGYTF. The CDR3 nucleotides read TGTGCCGGGCAGATGACAGGGGGAGACTATGGCTACACCTTC. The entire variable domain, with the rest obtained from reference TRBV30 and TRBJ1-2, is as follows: SQTIHQWPATLVQPVGSPLSLECTVEGTSNPNLYWYRQAAGRGLQLLFYSVGIGQISSEVPQNLSASRPQDRQFILSSKKLLLSDSGFYLCAGQMTGGDYGYTFGSGTRLTVV.